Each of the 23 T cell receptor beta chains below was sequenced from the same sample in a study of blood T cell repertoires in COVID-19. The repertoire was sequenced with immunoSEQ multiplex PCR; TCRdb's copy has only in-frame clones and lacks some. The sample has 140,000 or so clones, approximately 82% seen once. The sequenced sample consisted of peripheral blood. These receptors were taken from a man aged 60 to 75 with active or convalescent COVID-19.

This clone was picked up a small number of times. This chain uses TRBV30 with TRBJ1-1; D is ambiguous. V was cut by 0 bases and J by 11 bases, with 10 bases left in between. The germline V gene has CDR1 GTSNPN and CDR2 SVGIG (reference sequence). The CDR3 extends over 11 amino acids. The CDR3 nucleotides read TGTGCCTGGAGTGTAAACTTTTTGGCTTTCTTT. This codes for CAWSVNFLAFF.

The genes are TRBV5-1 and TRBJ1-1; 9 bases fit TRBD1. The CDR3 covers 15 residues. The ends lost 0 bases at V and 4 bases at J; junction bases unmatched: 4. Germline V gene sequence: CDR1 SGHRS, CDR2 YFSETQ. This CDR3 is CASSLERTGVTEAFF. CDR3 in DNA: TGCGCCAGCAGCTTGGAGAGGACAGGGGTCACTGAAGCTTTCTTT.

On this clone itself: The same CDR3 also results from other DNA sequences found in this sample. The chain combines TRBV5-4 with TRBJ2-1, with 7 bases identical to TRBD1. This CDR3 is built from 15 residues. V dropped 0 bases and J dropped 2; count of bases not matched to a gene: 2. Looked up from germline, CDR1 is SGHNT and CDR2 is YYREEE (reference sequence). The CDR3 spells CASSLGQGPYNEQFF. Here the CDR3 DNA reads TGTGCCAGCAGCTTGGGACAGGGCCCCTACAATGAGCAGTTCTTC.

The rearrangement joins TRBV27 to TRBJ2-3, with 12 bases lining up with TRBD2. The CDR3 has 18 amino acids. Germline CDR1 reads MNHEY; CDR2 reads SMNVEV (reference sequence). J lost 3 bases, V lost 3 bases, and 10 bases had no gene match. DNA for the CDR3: TGTGCCAGCAGTTTTCGGAGCCTCACTAGCGGGGGGACAGATACGCAGTATTTT. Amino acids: CASSFRSLTSGGTDTQYF.

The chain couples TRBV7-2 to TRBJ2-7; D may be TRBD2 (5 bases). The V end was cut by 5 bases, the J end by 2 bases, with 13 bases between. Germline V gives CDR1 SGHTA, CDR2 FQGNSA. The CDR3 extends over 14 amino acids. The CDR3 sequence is CASSQWAGTYEQYF. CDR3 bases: TGTGCCAGCAGCCAATGGGCGGGCACCTACGAGCAGTACTTC.

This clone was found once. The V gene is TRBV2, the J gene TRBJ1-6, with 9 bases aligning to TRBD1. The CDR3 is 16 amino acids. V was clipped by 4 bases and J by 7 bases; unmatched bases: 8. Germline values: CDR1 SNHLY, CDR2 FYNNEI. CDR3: CASSVGLGTGNSPLHF. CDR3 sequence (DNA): TGTGCCAGCAGTGTGGGACTTGGGACAGGGAATTCACCCCTCCACTTT.

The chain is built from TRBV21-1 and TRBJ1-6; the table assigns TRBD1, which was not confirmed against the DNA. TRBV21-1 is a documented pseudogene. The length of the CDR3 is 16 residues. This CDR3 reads CAAVSLRGGADSPLHF. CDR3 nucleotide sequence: TGTGCCGCGGTATCTCTTAGAGGGGGCGCTGATTCACCCCTCCACTTT.

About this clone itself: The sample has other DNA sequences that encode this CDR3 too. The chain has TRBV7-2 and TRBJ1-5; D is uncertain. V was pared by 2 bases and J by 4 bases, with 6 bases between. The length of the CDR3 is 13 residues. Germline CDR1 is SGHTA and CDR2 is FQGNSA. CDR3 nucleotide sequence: TGTGCCAGCAGCTTATCGGGGAATCAGCCCCAGCATTTT. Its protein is CASSLSGNQPQHF.

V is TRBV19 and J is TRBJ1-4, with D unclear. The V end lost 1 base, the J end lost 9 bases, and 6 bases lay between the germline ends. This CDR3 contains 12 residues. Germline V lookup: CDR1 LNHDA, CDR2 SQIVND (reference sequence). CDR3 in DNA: TGTGCCAGTAGTATAGGAGGAAAAAAACTGTTTTTT. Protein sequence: CASSIGGKKLFF.

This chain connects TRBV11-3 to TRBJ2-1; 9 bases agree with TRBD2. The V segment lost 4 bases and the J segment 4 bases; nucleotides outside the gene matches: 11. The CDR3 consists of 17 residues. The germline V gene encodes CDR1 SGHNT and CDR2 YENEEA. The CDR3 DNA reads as TGTGCCAGCAGCTGGGGGATCGGGACTAGCAGATACAATGAGCAGTTCTTC. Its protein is CASSWGIGTSRYNEQFF.

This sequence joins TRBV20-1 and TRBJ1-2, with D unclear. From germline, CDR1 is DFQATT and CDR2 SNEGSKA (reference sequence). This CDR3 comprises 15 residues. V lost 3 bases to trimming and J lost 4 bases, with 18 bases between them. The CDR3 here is CSASPSGAGVYGYTF. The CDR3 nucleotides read TGCAGTGCTAGTCCCTCTGGTGCCGGGGTCTATGGCTACACCTTC.

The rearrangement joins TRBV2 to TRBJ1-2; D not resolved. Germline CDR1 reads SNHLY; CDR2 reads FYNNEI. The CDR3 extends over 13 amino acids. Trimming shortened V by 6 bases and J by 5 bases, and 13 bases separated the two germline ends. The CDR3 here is CASSLSSGYGYTF. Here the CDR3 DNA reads TGTGCCAGCAGCCTCTCCAGCGGGTATGGCTACACCTTC.

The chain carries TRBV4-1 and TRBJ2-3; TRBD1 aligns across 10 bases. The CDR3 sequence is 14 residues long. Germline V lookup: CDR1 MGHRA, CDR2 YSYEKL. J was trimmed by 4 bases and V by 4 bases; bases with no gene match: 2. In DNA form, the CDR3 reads TGCGCCAGCAGCCTTGGACAGGGGGCAGATACGCAGTATTTT. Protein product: CASSLGQGADTQYF.

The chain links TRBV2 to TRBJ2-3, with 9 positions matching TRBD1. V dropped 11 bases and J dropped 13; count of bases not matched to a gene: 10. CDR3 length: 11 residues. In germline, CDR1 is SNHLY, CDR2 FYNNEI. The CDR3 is CAGGVGTGKYF. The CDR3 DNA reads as TGTGCCGGGGGGGTCGGGACAGGGAAGTATTTT.

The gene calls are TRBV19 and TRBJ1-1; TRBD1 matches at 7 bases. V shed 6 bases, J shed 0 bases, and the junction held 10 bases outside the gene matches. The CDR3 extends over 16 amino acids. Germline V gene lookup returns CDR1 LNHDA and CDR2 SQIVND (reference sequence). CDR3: CASRPPGQRMNTEAFF. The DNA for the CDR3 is TGTGCCAGTAGGCCTCCGGGACAGAGAATGAACACTGAAGCTTTCTTT. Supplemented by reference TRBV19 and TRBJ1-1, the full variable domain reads DGGITQSPKYLFRKEGQNVTLSCEQNLNHDAMYWYRQDPGQGLRLIYYSQIVNDFQKGDIAEGYSVSREKKESFPLTVTSAQKNPTAFYLCASRPPGQRMNTEAFFGQGTRLTVV.

This CDR3 reads CATSAQTVGASGRTDTQYF. CDR3 nucleotide sequence: TGTGCCACCAGTGCCCAGACAGTCGGGGCTAGCGGGAGGACAGATACGCAGTATTTT. The chain uses TRBV24-1 and TRBJ2-3; 11 positions match TRBD2. V dropped 5 bases and J dropped 3; count of bases not matched to a gene: 15. In germline, CDR1 is KGHDR, CDR2 SFDVKD. This CDR3 has 19 amino acids.

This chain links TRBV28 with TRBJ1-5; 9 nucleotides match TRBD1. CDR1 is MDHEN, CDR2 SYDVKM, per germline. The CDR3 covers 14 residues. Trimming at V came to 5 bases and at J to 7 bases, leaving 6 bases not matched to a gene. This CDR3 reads CASSVTGGGQPQHF. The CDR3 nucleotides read TGTGCCAGCAGTGTTACAGGGGGCGGGCAGCCCCAGCATTTT.

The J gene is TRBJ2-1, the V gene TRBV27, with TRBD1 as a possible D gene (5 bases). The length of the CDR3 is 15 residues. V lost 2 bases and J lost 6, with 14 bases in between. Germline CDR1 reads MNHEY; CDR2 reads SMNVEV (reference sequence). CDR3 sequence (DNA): TGTGCCAGCAGTTTACTCGGACATGGGGCCAATGAGCAGTTCTTC. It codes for CASSLLGHGANEQFF.

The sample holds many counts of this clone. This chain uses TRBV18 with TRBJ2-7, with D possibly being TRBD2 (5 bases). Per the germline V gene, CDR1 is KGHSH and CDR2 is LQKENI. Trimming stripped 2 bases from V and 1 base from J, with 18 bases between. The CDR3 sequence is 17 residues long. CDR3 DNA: TGTGCCAGCTCACCAAAGACGGGGTCAATGTCGTCCTACGAGCAGTACTTC. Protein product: CASSPKTGSMSSYEQYF.

DNA of the CDR3: TGCGCCAGCACCCCTTATGTGGAGTCAGGGGGGAGTCAGCAGTTCTTC. Translating it yields CASTPYVESGGSQQFF. The gene calls are TRBV5-1 and TRBJ2-1; weak D call: TRBD1 (7 bases). Trimming took off 6 bases at V and 11 bases at J, with 27 bases between the two ends. Germline loops: CDR1 SGHRS, CDR2 YFSETQ. CDR3 length: 16 residues.

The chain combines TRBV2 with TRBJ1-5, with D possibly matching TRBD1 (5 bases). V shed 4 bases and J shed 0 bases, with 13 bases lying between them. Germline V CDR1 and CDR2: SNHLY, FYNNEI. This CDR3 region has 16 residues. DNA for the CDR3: TGTGCCAGCAGTGTGGAGGGGCGGGTTAGCAATCAGCCCCAGCATTTT. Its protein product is CASSVEGRVSNQPQHF.

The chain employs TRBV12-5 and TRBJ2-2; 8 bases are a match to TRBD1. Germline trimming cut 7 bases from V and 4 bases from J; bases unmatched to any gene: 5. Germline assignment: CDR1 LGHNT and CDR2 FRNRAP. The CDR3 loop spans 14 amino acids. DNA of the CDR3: TGTGCTAGTGCCTCGACAGGGGTCACCGGGGAGCTGTTTTTT. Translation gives CASASTGVTGELFF.

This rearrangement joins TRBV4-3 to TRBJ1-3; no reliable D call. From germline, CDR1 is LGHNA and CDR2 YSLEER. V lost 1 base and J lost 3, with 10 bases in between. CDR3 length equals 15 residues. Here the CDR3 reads CASSQGVGIGNTIYF. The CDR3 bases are TGCGCCAGCAGCCAAGGTGTTGGCATTGGAAACACCATATATTTT.